This entry concerns a single T cell receptor (beta chain). Its antigen remains unidentified. Nothing much larger sits one base from this clone, and base qualities are not available. TCRbeta CDR3 regions were amplified from genomic DNA by means of the immunoSEQ Assay, a bias-controlled multiplex PCR. The original pipeline was this. Within the assay, amplification of reference gene primers was used to estimate how many nucleated cells each sample contained. To quantify the absolute abundance of each unique TCRbeta CDR3 rearrangement, sequence reads were collapsed and filtered. For each sample, productive Simpson clonality was calculated as the square root of Simpson's diversity index over productive rearrangements. As stored in TCRdb, this immuneACCESS dataset retains in-frame rearrangements with V and J assigned. A fraction of the clones does not appear; measured against another copy, unresolved V genes explain less than half of the discrepancy, and the remainder lacks a known reason. For V, J and clone size, that table is used; D and trimming come from the DNA. The sample has under 200,000 clones on record, over 65% of them singletons. The ten largest clonotypes hold around 4.3% of the sample.

In the prospective study, participants were about 18 to 95 years old, resided in under 30 geographic areas of the United States, and were enrolled through a virtual design. In the prospective study, participants were assigned to cohorts based on the clinical history participants reported in a screening survey and a study questionnaire. For ImmuneRACE Cohort 3, a participant was defined as recovered based on two consecutive negative NP/OP PCR tests, clearance by a healthcare professional, or resolution of symptoms. Each participant in the prospective study had whole blood, serum and a nasopharyngeal or oropharyngeal swab collected by mobile phlebotomists. Over a roughly 2-month period, participants in the prospective study had the option of providing additional blood draws and questionnaires. Blood samples from the prospective study were shipped frozen or at room temperature prior to DNA extraction.

The data originate from a study of blood T cell repertoires in COVID-19 (dated by TCRdb to 2019 to 2021). Some background on the complete study: Samples covering the acute and convalescent phases of COVID-19 were provided by collaborators in the United States, Italy and Spain. Where available, HLA class I and class II types were obtained from metadata supplied by the sample provider rather than from assay-based typing. Nearly every sample came with metadata listing a de-identified subject ID, COVID-19 status, age in years and sex. Samples were obtained from the ongoing ImmuneRACE study (first 160 participants) and from 1,254 subjects provided by 6 global collaborators. The repertoires were released in a freely available public database intended as a resource for research on the immune response to SARS-CoV-2. Deeply sampled blood TCRbeta repertoires from subjects exposed to, actively infected with, or recovered from COVID-19 were included in the dataset. The prospective study material was composed of cDNA or gDNA derived from T cells, B-cell-depleted T cells, or PBMCs. General study outcomes and caveats: Clinical and demographic metadata were provided uncurated, with the amount varying by source and participant.

The sequence derives from a woman between 45 and 60 years old who had recovered from COVID-19. Sequencing used PBMCs or T cells enriched from blood (not recorded which).

The encoded CDR3 is CSAPGGSGQETQYF. The DNA sequence is TGCAGCGCCCCCGGGGGGAGTGGACAAGAGACCCAGTACTTC. Recombination connected TRBV29-1 to TRBJ2-5; 7 of the junction bases match TRBD2. Via the germline V gene, CDR1 is SQVTM and CDR2 ANQGSEA. Germline trimming amounts to 7 bases on V and 2 bases on J, with 10 as the count of junction bases outside the gene matches. The CDR3 numbers 14 residues from cysteine through phenylalanine. Just CDR3 DNA is preserved here, 42 bases in frame from base 1.